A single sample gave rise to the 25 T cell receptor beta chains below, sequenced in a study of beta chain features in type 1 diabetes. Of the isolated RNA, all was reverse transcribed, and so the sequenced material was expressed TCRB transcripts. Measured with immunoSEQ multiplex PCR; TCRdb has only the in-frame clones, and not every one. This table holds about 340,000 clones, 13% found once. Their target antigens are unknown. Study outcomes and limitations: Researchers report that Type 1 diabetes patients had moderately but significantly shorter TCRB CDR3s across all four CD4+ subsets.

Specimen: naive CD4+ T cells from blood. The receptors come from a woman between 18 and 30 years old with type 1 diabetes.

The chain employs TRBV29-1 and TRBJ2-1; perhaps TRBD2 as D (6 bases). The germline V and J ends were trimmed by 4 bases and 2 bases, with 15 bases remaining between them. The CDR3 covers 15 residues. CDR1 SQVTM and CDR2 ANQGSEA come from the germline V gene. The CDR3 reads CSVAAGLSAYNEQFF. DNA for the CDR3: TGCAGCGTTGCCGCGGGACTGTCAGCCTACAATGAGCAGTTCTTC.

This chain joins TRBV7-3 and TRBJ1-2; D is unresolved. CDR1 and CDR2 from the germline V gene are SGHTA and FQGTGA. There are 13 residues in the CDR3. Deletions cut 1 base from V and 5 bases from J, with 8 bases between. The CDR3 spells CASSLIPGYGYTF. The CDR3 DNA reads TGTGCCAGCAGCTTAATCCCGGGGTATGGCTACACCTTC. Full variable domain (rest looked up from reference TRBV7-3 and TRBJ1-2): GAGVSQTPSNKVTEKGKYVELRCDPISGHTALYWYRQSLGQGPEFLIYFQGTGAADDSGLPNDRFFAVRPEGSVSTLKIQRTERGDSAVYLCASSLIPGYGYTFGSGTRLTVV.

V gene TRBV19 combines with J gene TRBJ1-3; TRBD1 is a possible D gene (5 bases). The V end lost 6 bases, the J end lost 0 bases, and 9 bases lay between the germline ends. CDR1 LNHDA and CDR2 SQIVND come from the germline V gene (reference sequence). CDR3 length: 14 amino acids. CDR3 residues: CASRDNYSGNTIYF. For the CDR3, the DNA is TGTGCCAGTAGGGACAACTACTCTGGAAACACCATATATTTT.

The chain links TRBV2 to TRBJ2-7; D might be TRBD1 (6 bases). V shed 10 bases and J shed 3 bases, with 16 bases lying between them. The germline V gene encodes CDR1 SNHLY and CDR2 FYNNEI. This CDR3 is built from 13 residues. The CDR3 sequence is CAISDRIFYEQYV. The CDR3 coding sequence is TGTGCCATTTCGGACAGAATCTTCTACGAGCAGTACGTC.

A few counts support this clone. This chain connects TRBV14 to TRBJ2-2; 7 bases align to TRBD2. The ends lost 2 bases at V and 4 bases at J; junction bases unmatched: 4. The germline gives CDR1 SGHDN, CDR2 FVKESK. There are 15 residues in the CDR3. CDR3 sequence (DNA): TGTGCCAGCAGCCAAAGGCGGGAGACCACCGGGGAGCTGTTTTTT. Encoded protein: CASSQRRETTGELFF.

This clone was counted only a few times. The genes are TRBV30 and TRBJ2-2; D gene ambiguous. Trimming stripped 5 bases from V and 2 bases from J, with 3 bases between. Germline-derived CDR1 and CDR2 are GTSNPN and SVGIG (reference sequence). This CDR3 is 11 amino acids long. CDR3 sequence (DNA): TGTGCCTGGGTAAACACCGGGGAGCTGTTTTTT. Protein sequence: CAWVNTGELFF.

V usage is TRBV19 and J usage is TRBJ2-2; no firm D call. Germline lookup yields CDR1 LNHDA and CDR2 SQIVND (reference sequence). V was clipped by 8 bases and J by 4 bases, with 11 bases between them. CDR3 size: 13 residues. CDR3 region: CASPAYPTGELFF. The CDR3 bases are TGTGCCAGTCCCGCCTATCCCACCGGGGAGCTGTTTTTT.

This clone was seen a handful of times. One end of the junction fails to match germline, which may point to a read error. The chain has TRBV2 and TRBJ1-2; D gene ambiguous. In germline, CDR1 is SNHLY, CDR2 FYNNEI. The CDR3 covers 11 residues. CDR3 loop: CASSEGPGLTF. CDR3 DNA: TGTGCCAGCAGCGAAGGCCCTGGCCTCACCTTC.

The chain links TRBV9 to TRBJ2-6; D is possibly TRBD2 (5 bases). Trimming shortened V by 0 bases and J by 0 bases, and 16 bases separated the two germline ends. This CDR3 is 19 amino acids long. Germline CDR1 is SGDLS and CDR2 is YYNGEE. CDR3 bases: TGTGCCAGCAGCGTAGGCGGCCGGAGGTCCAGCTCTGGGGCCAACGTCCTGACTTTC. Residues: CASSVGGRRSSSGANVLTF.

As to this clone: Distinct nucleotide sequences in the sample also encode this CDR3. CDR3 coding DNA: TGTGCCAGCTCACCACGAGAGACTGAAGCTTTCTTT. Its protein product is CASSPRETEAFF. The V call is TRBV18, the J call TRBJ1-1; D ambiguous. Deletions cut 1 base from V and 5 bases from J, with 5 bases between. The CDR3 consists of 12 residues. Germline lookup yields CDR1 KGHSH and CDR2 LQKENI.

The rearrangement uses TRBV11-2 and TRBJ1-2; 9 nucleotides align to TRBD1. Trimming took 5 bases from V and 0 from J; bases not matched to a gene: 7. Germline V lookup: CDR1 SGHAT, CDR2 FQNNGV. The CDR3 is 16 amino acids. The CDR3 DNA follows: TGTGCCAGCAGCCTAAGGGACAGGGCGTCTAACTATGGCTACACCTTC. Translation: CASSLRDRASNYGYTF.

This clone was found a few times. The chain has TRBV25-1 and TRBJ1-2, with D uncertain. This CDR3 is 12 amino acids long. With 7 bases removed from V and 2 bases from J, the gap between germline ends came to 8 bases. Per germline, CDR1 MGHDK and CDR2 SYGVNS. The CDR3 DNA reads TGTGCCAGCATTAGCGCGAACTATGGCTACACCTTC. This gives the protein CASISANYGYTF.

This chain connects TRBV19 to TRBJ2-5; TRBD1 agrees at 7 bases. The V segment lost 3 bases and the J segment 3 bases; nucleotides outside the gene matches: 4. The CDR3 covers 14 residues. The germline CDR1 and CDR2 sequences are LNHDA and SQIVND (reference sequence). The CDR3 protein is CASSIVRGKETQYF. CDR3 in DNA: TGTGCCAGTAGTATTGTCAGGGGGAAAGAGACCCAGTACTTC.

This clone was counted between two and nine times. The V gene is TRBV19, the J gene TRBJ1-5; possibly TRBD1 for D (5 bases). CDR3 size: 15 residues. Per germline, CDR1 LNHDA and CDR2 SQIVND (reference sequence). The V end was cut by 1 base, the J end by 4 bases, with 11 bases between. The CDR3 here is CASSIAEAGNQPQHF. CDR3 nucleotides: TGTGCCAGTAGTATAGCCGAGGCAGGGAATCAGCCCCAGCATTTT. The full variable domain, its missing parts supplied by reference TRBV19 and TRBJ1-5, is DGGITQSPKYLFRKEGQNVTLSCEQNLNHDAMYWYRQDPGQGLRLIYYSQIVNDFQKGDIAEGYSVSREKKESFPLTVTSAQKNPTAFYLCASSIAEAGNQPQHFGDGTRLSIL.

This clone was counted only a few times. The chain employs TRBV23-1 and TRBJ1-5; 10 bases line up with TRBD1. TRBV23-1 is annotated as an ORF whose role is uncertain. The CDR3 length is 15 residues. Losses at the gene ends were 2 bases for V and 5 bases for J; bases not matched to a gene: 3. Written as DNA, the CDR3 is TGCGCCAGCAGTCAAGACAGGGGGCGCGATCAGCCCCAGCATTTT. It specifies CASSQDRGRDQPQHF.

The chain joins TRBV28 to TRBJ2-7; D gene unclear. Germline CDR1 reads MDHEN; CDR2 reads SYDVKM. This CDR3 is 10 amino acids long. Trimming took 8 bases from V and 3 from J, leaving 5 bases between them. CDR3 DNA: TGTGCCAGCGGGCGCTACGAGCAGTACTTC. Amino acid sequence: CASGRYEQYF. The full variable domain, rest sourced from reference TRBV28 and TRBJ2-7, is DVKVTQSSRYLVKRTGEKVFLECVQDMDHENMFWYRQDPGLGLRLIYFSYDVKMKEKGDIPEGYSVSREKKERFSLILESASTNQTSMYLCASGRYEQYFGPGTRLTVT.

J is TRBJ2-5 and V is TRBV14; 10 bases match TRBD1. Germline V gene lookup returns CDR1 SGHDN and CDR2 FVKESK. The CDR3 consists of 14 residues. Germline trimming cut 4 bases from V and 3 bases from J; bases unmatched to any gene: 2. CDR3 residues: CASSPTGGEETQYF. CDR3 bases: TGTGCCAGCAGCCCGACAGGGGGCGAAGAGACCCAGTACTTC.

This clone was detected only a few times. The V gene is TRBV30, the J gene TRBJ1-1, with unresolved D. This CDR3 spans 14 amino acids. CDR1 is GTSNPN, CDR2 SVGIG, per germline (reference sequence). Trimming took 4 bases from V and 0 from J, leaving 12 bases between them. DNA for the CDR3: TGTGCCTGGAACGATGCGATCATGAACACTGAAGCTTTCTTT. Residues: CAWNDAIMNTEAFF.

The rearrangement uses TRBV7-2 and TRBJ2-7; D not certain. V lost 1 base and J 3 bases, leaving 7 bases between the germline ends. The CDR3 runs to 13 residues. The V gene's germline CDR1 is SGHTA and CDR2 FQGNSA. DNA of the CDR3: TGTGCCAGCAGCTTAGAGAGATACTACGAGCAGTACGTC. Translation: CASSLERYYEQYV.

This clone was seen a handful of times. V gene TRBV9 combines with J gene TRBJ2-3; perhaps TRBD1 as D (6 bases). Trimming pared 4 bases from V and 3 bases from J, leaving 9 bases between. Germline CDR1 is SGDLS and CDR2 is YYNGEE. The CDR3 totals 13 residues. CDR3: CASSFQGTDTQYF. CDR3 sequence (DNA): TGTGCCAGCAGCTTCCAGGGGACAGATACGCAGTATTTT.

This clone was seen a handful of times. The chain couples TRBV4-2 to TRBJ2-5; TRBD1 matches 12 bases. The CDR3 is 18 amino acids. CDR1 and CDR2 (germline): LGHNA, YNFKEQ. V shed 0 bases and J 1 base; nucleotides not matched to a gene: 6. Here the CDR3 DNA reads TGTGCCAGCAGCCAAGATAGGGGGACAGGGGGCAGCCAAGAGACCCAGTACTTC. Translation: CASSQDRGTGGSQETQYF.

The CDR3 loop is CASSGGRTDTQYF. As DNA, the CDR3 is TGCGCCAGCAGCGGCGGTCGCACAGATACGCAGTATTTT. The chain has TRBV5-1 and TRBJ2-3; D ambiguous. Germline-derived CDR1 and CDR2 are SGHRS and YFSETQ. The CDR3 extends over 13 amino acids. Deletions cut 4 bases from V and 1 base from J, with 7 bases between.

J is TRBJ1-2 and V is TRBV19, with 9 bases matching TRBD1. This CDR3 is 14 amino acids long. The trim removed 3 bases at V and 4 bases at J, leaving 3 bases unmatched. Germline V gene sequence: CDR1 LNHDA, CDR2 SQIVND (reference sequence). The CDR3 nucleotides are TGTGCCAGTAGTATTTCGGACAGGGGCTATGGCTACACCTTC. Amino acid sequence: CASSISDRGYGYTF.

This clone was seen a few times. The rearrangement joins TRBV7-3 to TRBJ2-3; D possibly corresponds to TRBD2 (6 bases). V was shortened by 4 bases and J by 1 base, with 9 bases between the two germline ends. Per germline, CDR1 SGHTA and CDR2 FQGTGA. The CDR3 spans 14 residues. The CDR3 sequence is CASSSRLGTDTQYF. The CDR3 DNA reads TGTGCCAGCAGCTCCAGACTAGGCACAGATACGCAGTATTTT.

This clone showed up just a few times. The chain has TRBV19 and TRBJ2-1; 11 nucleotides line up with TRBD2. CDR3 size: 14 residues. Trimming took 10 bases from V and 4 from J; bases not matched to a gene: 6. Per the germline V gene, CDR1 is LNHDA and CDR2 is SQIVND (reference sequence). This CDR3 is CATSLAGEYNEQFF. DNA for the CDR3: TGTGCCACCTCACTAGCGGGAGAGTACAATGAGCAGTTCTTC.